What follows is one T cell receptor beta chain and its context. Its antigen is as yet unknown. A sample-barcoded 5' primer and a J-beta primer mix were used in a second PCR of roughly 6 to 11 cycles. TCRdb ran MiXCR on the 5' RACE reads and lists one entry per CDR3 protein. The table records 800,000 to 950,000 distinct CDR3 sequences, almost 30% of them present only once. The sample originates from a study of blood T cells in healthy people across ages. Study-wide results and limits: Roughly linearly, TCR beta diversity per million T cells fell as age increased.

Per germline, CDR1 DFQATT and CDR2 SNEGSKA (reference sequence). CDR3 size: 13 residues. Trimming shortened V by 5 bases and J by 3 bases, and 11 bases separated the two germline ends. The data were also submitted as part of a second study, on T cells of mothers and their children. From that report: Input to cDNA synthesis comprised all extracted RNA, at a ratio of around 1.6 ug per 15 ul. Some 2.7 million TCR beta reads per child versus over 9.5 million per mother. The overlap seen between related mothers and children slightly exceeded that of unrelated pairs, though not significantly.

The sample consisted of blood. J is TRBJ1-5 and V is TRBV20-1; D ambiguous. This TCR was recovered from a woman aged 40 to 49 in good health. The CDR3 coding sequence is TGCAGTGCTCTCGGACGGTTCAATCAGCCCCAGCATTTT. It encodes CSALGRFNQPQHF.